A single T cell receptor beta chain is shown here with its context. The record originates from a study of T cell changes during pregnancy in multiple sclerosis. This CDR3 contains 14 residues. Per the germline V gene, CDR1 is SNHLY and CDR2 is FYNNEI. The V gene lost 7 bases and the J gene lost 2 bases, with 15 bases spanning the gap. Repertoires were generated with immunoSEQ multiplex PCR, while TCRdb's copy carries only in-frame clones and drops some. This sample yields 65,000 to 70,000 clones, of which 85% to 95% are seen a single time; approximately 2% belongs to the top ten. The sequencing used peripheral blood, collected in the third trimester of pregnancy. The TCR comes from a female donor in good health, enrolled as a control in a pregnancy study. The rearrangement uses TRBV2 and TRBJ2-7, with D tentatively TRBD1 (6 bases). The CDR3 protein is CASNPADRPYEQYF. CDR3 DNA sequence: TGTGCCAGCAATCCGGCGGACAGACCCTACGAGCAGTACTTC.